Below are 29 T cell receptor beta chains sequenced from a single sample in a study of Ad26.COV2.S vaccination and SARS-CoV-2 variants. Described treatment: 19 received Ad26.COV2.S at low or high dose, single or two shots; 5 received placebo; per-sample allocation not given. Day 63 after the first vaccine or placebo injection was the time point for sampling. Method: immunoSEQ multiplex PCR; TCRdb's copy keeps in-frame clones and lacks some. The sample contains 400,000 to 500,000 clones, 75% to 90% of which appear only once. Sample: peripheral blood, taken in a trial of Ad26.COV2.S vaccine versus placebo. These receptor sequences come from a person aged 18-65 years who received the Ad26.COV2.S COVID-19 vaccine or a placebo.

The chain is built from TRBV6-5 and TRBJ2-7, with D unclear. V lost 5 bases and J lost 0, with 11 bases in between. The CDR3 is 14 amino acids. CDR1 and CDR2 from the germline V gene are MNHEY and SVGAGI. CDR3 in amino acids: CASSPTYTSYEQYV. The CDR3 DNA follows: TGTGCCAGCAGTCCAACTTACACCTCCTACGAGCAGTACGTC.

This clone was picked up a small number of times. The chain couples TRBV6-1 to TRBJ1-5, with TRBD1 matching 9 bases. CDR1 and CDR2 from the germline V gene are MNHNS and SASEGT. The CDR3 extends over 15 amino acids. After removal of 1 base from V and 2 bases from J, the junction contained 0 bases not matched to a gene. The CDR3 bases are TGTGCCAGCAGTGAAGGGACAGGGGGCAATCAGCCCCAGCATTTT. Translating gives CASSEGTGGNQPQHF.

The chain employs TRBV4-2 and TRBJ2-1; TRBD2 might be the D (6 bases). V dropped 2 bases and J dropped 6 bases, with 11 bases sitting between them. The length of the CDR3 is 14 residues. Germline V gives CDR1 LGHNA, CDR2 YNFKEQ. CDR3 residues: CASSQRGTLNEQFF. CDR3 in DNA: TGTGCCAGCAGCCAACGCGGGACTCTCAATGAGCAGTTCTTC.

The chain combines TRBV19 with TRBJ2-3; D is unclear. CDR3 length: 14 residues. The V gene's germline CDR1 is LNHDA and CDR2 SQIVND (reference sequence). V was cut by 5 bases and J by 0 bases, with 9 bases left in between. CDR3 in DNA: TGTGCCAGTAGTCCGGACCCTAGCACAGATACGCAGTATTTT. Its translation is CASSPDPSTDTQYF.

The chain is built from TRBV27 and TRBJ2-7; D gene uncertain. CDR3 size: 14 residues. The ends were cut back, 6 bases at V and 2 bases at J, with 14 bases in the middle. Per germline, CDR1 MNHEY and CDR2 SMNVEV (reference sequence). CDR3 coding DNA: TGTGCCAGCAGAGCCCGCTGGGGTCCCTACGAGCAGTACTTC. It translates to CASRARWGPYEQYF.

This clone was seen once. The CDR3, as DNA: TGTGCCAGCAGTTACCCCAACAGGGCCCCTGAAGCTTTCTTT. It translates to CASSYPNRAPEAFF. This chain joins TRBV6-2 or TRBV6-3 and TRBJ1-1, with D perhaps TRBD1 (6 bases). The CDR3 spans 14 residues. The germline V gene encodes CDR1 MNHEY and CDR2 SVGEGT. The V and J ends lost 2 bases and 6 bases respectively, with 13 bases between them.

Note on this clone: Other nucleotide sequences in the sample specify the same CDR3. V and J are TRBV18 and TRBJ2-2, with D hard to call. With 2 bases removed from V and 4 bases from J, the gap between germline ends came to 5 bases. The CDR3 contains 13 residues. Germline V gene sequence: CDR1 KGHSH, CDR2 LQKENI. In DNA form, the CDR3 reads TGTGCCAGCTCACCAGGCGGCACCGGGGAGCTGTTTTTT. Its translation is CASSPGGTGELFF.

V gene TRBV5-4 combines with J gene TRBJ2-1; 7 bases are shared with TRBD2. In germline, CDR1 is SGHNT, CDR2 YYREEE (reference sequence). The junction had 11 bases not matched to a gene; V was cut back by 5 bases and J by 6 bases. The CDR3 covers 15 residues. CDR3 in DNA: TGTGCCAGCAGGATGGGCGCTAGCGGAGGCAATGAGCAGTTCTTC. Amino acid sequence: CASRMGASGGNEQFF.

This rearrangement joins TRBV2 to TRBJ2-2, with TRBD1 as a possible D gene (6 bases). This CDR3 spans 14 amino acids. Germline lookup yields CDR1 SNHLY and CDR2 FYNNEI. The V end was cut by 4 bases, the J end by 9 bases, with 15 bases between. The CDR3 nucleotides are TGTGCCAGCAGTGTCCTAAGGGGGACCAGGGAGCTGTTTTTT. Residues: CASSVLRGTRELFF.

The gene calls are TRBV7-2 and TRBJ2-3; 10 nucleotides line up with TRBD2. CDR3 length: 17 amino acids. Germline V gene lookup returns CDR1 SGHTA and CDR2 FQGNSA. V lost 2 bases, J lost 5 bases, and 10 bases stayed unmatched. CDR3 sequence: CASSLRLAGVRIDTQYF. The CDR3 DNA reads TGTGCCAGCAGCTTACGGCTAGCGGGGGTGAGGATAGATACGCAGTATTTT.

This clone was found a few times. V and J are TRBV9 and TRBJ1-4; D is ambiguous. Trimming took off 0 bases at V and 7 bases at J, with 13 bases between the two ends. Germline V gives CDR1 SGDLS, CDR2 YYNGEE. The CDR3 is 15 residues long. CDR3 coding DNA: TGTGCCAGCAGCGTAGGGTCCAGATGGGGTGAAAAACTGTTTTTT. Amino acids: CASSVGSRWGEKLFF. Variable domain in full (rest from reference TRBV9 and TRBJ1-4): DSGVTQTPKHLITATGQRVTLRCSPRSGDLSVYWYQQSLDQGLQFLIQYYNGEERAKGNILERFSAQQFPDLHSELNLSSLELGDSALYFCASSVGSRWGEKLFFGSGTQLSVL.

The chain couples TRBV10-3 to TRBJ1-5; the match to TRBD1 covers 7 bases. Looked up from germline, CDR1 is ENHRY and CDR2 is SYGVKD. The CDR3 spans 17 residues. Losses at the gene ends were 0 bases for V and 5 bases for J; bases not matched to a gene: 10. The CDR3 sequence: CAISESIRSRGDQPQHF. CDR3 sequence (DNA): TGTGCCATCAGTGAGTCGATACGTTCCAGGGGGGATCAGCCCCAGCATTTT.

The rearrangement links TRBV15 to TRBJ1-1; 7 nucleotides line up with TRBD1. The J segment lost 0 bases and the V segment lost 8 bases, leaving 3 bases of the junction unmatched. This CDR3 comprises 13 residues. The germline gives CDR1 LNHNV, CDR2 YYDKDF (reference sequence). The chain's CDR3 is CATSGGMNTEAFF. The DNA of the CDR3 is TGTGCCACCTCAGGGGGAATGAACACTGAAGCTTTCTTT.

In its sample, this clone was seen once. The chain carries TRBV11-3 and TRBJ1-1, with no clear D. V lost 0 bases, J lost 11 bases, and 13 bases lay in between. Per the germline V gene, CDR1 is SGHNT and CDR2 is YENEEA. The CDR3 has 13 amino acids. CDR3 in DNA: TGTGCCAGCAGCTTAGACGGCGACGGACGGGCTTTCTTT. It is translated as CASSLDGDGRAFF.

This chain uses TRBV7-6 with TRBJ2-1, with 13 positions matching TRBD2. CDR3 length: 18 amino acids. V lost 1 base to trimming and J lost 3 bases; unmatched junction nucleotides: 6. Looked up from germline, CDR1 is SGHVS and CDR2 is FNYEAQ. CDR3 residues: CASSLELAGGLGYNEQFF. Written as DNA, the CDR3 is TGTGCCAGCAGCTTAGAACTAGCGGGAGGGCTAGGCTACAATGAGCAGTTCTTC.

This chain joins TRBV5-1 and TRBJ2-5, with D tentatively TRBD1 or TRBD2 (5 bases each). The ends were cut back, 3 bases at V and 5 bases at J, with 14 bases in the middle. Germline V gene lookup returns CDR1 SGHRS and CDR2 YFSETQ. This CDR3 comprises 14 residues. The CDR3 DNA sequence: TGCGCCAGCAGCTCCGGGGCGGCCCGGGAGACCCAGTACTTC. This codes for CASSSGAARETQYF.

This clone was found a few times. The CDR3 loop is CASSMGLSSYNEQFF. The CDR3 DNA reads as TGTGCCAGTAGTATGGGACTCAGCTCCTACAATGAGCAGTTCTTC. V usage is TRBV19 and J usage is TRBJ2-1; possible D gene TRBD2, 6 bases. The CDR3 length is 15 residues. Trimming took off 3 bases at V and 0 bases at J, with 9 bases between the two ends. The V gene's germline CDR1 is LNHDA and CDR2 SQIVND (reference sequence). Complete variable domain (other parts from reference TRBV19 and TRBJ2-1): DGGITQSPKYLFRKEGQNVTLSCEQNLNHDAMYWYRQDPGQGLRLIYYSQIVNDFQKGDIAEGYSVSREKKESFPLTVTSAQKNPTAFYLCASSMGLSSYNEQFFGPGTRLTVL.

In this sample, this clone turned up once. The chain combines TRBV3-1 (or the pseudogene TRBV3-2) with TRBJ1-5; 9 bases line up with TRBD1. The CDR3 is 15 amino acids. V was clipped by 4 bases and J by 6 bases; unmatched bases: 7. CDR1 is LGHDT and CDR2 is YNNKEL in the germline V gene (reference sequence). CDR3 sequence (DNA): TGTGCCAGCAGCCGAGGGACAGGGCAGGGTCAGCCCCAGCATTTT. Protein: CASSRGTGQGQPQHF.

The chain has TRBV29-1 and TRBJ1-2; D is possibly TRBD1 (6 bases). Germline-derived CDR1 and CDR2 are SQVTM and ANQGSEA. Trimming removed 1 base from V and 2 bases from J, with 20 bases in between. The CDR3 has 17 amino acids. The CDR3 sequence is CSVEAGGRGWLNYGYTF. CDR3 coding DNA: TGCAGCGTTGAAGCCGGGGGCAGGGGATGGTTAAACTATGGCTACACCTTC.

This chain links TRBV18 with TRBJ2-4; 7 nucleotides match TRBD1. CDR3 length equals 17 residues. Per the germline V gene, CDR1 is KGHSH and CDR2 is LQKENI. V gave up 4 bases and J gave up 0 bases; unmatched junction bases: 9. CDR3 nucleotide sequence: TGTGCCAGCTCACAAGCACAGGGGTCTATAGCCAAAAACATTCAGTACTTC. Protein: CASSQAQGSIAKNIQYF.

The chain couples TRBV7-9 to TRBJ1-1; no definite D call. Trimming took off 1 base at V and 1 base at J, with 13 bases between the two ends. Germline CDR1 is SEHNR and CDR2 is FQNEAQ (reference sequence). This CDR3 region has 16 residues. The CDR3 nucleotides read TGTGCCAGCAGCTTAGGCCTTCGTCAATGGAACACTGAAGCTTTCTTT. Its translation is CASSLGLRQWNTEAFF.

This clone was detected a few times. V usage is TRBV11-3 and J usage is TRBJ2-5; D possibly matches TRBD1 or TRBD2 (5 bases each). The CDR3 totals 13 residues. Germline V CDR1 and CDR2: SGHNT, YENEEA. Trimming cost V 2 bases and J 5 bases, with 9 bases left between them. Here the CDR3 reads CASSLLWGETQYF. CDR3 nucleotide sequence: TGTGCCAGCAGCTTATTGTGGGGGGAGACCCAGTACTTC.

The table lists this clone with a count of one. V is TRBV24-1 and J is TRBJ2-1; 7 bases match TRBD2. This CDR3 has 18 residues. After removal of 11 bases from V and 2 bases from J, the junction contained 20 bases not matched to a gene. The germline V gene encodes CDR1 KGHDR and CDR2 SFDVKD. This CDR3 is CAISQAGVIPDPYNEQFF. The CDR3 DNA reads TGTGCCATCAGCCAGGCGGGAGTAATCCCCGACCCCTACAATGAGCAGTTCTTC.

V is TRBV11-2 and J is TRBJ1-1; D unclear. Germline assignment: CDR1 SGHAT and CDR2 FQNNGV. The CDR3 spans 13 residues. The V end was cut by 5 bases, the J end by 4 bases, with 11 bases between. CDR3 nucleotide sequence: TGTGCCAGCAGCCCCCGCGTAGCCACTGAAGCTTTCTTT. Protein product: CASSPRVATEAFF. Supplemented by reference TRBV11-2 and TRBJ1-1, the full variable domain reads EAGVAQSPRYKIIEKRQSVAFWCNPISGHATLYWYQQILGQGPKLLIQFQNNGVVDDSQLPKDRFSAERLKGVDSTLKIQPAKLEDSAVYLCASSPRVATEAFFGQGTRLTVV.

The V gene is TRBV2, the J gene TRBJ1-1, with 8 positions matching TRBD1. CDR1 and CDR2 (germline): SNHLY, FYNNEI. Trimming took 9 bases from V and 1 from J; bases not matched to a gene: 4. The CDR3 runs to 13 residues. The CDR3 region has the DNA TGTGCCAGTGACAGGGGTCCGAACACTGAAGCTTTCTTT. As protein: CASDRGPNTEAFF. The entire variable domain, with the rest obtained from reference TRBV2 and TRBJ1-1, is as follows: EPEVTQTPSHQVTQMGQEVILRCVPISNHLYFYWYRQILGQKVEFLVSFYNNEISEKSEIFDDQFSVERPDGSNFTLKIRSTKLEDSAMYFCASDRGPNTEAFFGQGTRLTVV.

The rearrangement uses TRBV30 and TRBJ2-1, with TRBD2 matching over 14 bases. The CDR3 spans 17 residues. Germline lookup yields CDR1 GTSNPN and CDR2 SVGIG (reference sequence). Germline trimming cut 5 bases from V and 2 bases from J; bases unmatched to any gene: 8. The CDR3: CAWGSRTSGRPYNEQFF. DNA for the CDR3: TGTGCCTGGGGGTCGCGGACTAGCGGGAGGCCCTACAATGAGCAGTTCTTC.

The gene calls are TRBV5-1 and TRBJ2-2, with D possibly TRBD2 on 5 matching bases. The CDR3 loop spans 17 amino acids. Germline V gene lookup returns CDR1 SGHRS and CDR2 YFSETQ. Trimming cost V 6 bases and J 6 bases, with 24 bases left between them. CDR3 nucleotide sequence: TGCGCCAGCACCCCACGGGCACCCGGGAACTGGTCCGGGGAGCTGTTTTTT. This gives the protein CASTPRAPGNWSGELFF. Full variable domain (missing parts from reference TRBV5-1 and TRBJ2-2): KAGVTQTPRYLIKTRGQQVTLSCSPISGHRSVSWYQQTPGQGLQFLFEYFSETQRNKGNFPGRFSGRQFSNSRSEMNVSTLELGDSALYLCASTPRAPGNWSGELFFGEGSRLTVL.

CDR3 sequence (DNA): TGTGCCAGCAGCGCGGGGGCATGGAATCAGCCCCAGCATTTT. This translates into CASSAGAWNQPQHF. V and J are TRBV7-9 and TRBJ1-5; perhaps TRBD1 as D (6 bases). Per germline, CDR1 SEHNR and CDR2 FQNEAQ (reference sequence). The CDR3 totals 14 residues. Trimming pared 5 bases from V and 4 bases from J, leaving 12 bases between.

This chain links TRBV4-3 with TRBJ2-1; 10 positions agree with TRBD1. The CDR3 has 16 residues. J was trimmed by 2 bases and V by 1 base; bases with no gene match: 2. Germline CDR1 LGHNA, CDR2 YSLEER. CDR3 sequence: CASSQGTGGPYNEQFF. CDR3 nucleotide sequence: TGCGCCAGCAGCCAAGGGACAGGGGGACCCTACAATGAGCAGTTCTTC.